Following are 10 T cell receptor beta chains from one sample sequenced in a study of cytomegalovirus exposure and HLA in healthy donors. PCR used 60 Vbeta primers and 13 Jbeta primers. Here immunoSEQ multiplex PCR was the method, and the copy in TCRdb shows in-frame clones only, minus some. The sample records about 140,000 clones, just over 70% being singletons. The material sequenced was PBMCs. The receptors shown here come from a woman in her thirties in good health and CMV-seronegative.

The V gene is TRBV10-1, the J gene TRBJ1-5; tentatively, D is TRBD1 (6 bases). V was shortened by 3 bases and J by 2 bases, with 23 bases between the two germline ends. The CDR3 totals 19 residues. Germline CDR1 reads WNHNN; CDR2 reads SYGVQD (reference sequence). The CDR3 spells CASSEPQGGGDIGNQPQHF. The CDR3 bases are TGCGCCAGCAGTGAACCCCAGGGAGGGGGGGATATAGGCAATCAGCCCCAGCATTTT.

This chain uses TRBV5-1 with TRBJ1-2; possibly TRBD1 for D (5 bases). V was trimmed by 0 bases and J by 4 bases, leaving 10 bases between them. The CDR3 is 14 amino acids. Germline V gene data show CDR1 as SGHRS and CDR2 as YFSETQ. The CDR3 is CASSLGGEFYGYTF. CDR3 sequence (DNA): TGCGCCAGCAGCTTGGGGGGGGAGTTCTATGGCTACACCTTC.

The count of this clone is one. The chain employs TRBV7-9 and TRBJ2-7; maybe TRBD1 (5 bases). CDR3 length: 16 amino acids. CDR1 and CDR2 from the germline V gene are SEHNR and FQNEAQ (reference sequence). Trimming shortened V by 4 bases and J by 6 bases, and 22 bases separated the two germline ends. This CDR3 reads CASSSQYRIGAREQYF. The CDR3 DNA sequence: TGTGCCAGCAGCTCCCAGTACCGAATAGGGGCCCGCGAGCAGTACTTC.

This clone was seen only a few times. V is TRBV30 and J is TRBJ2-3; possible D gene TRBD2, 5 bases. V lost 5 bases and J lost 4, with 16 bases in between. The CDR3 has 14 residues. CDR1 and CDR2 (germline): GTSNPN, SVGIG (reference sequence). The CDR3 is CAWEEGAAADTQYF. In DNA, the CDR3 is TGTGCCTGGGAGGAAGGAGCAGCGGCAGATACGCAGTATTTT.

The rearrangement links TRBV28 to TRBJ2-7; no definite D call. Looked up from germline, CDR1 is MDHEN and CDR2 is SYDVKM. Deletions cut 3 bases from V and 3 bases from J, with 12 bases between. The CDR3 covers 14 residues. This chain's CDR3 is CASSFRMESYEQYF. The CDR3 nucleotides read TGTGCCAGCAGTTTTAGGATGGAGAGCTACGAGCAGTACTTC. Full variable domain (rest looked up from reference TRBV28 and TRBJ2-7): DVKVTQSSRYLVKRTGEKVFLECVQDMDHENMFWYRQDPGLGLRLIYFSYDVKMKEKGDIPEGYSVSREKKERFSLILESASTNQTSMYLCASSFRMESYEQYFGPGTRLTVT.

The gene calls are TRBV6-6 and TRBJ1-4; D uncertain. The CDR3 length is 15 residues. V lost 2 bases to trimming and J lost 3 bases, with 10 bases between them. CDR1 MNHNY and CDR2 SVGAGI come from the germline V gene (reference sequence). The CDR3 sequence is CASSYRSQSNEKLFF. CDR3 nucleotides: TGTGCCAGCAGTTACCGCAGTCAATCTAATGAAAAACTGTTTTTT.

This clone was counted between two and nine times. This chain uses TRBV9 with TRBJ2-2; D possibly corresponds to TRBD1 (8 bases). V was pared by 4 bases and J by 1 base, with 20 bases between. Germline-derived CDR1 and CDR2 are SGDLS and YYNGEE. The CDR3 is 18 amino acids. Written as DNA, the CDR3 is TGTGCCAGCAGCTTAAGATCCTACAGGGGGGGGAACACCGGGGAGCTGTTTTTT. It specifies CASSLRSYRGGNTGELFF. The variable domain in full, completed from reference TRBV9 and TRBJ2-2, reads DSGVTQTPKHLITATGQRVTLRCSPRSGDLSVYWYQQSLDQGLQFLIQYYNGEERAKGNILERFSAQQFPDLHSELNLSSLELGDSALYFCASSLRSYRGGNTGELFFGEGSRLTVL.

The chain uses TRBV12-5 and TRBJ2-3, with D perhaps TRBD2 (5 bases). The germline V gene has CDR1 LGHNT and CDR2 FRNRAP. There are 18 residues in the CDR3. V gave up 0 bases and J gave up 2 bases, with 18 bases separating them. CDR3: CASGLVHDGAGPTDTQYF. Written as DNA, the CDR3 is TGTGCTAGTGGTTTGGTACACGACGGCGCGGGTCCCACAGATACGCAGTATTTT.

This chain links TRBV27 with TRBJ1-5, with D possibly matching TRBD1 (5 bases). Trimming took 5 bases from V and 2 from J, leaving 19 bases between them. This CDR3 has 17 residues. The germline V gene has CDR1 MNHEY and CDR2 SMNVEV (reference sequence). The CDR3 nucleotides read TGTGCCAGCAGTCCAAACCCACGGGACTTCGGCAATCAGCCCCAGCATTTT. This sequence encodes CASSPNPRDFGNQPQHF.

This clone has only one observation. This chain connects TRBV2 to TRBJ2-3, with D perhaps TRBD2 (5 bases). The germline V gene has CDR1 SNHLY and CDR2 FYNNEI. The CDR3 loop spans 15 amino acids. Between the trimmed V and J ends, which lost 2 bases and 1 base, there was a span of 10 bases. CDR3 nucleotides: TGTGCCAGCAGTGAAATTAGCGTAGGCACAGATACGCAGTATTTT. As protein: CASSEISVGTDTQYF.